This T cell receptor beta chain was identified during a study of blood T cell repertoires in COVID-19. Study background: Samples representing acute and convalescent COVID-19 were sourced from the United States, Italy and Spain. PBMCs, B-cell-depleted T cells, or T cells were the source of the cDNA or gDNA that made up the material.

Losses at the gene ends were 2 bases for V and 3 bases for J; bases not matched to a gene: 2. The CDR3 has 14 amino acids. Germline V gives CDR1 LGHDT, CDR2 YNNKEL (reference sequence). The assay was immunoSEQ multiplex PCR, and TCRdb's table has in-frame clones only and misses some. The sample yields about 240,000 clones, around four fifths seen once. This sequence joins TRBV3-1 (or the pseudogene TRBV3-2) and TRBJ1-2, with 8 bases that match TRBD1. This sequence was found in a woman aged 55-70 years with active or convalescent COVID-19. Material for sequencing was peripheral blood. The CDR3 reads CASSQLDRDYGYTF. DNA for the CDR3: TGTGCCAGCAGCCAATTGGACAGGGACTATGGCTACACCTTC.